These 32 T cell receptor beta chains originate from one sample sequenced in a study of blood T cell repertoires in COVID-19. Using immunoSEQ multiplex PCR, the repertoire was profiled, and TCRdb retains in-frame clones only, with some absent. The profile shows approximately 440,000 clones, approximately 89% of them singletons. Sequenced sample: peripheral blood. These receptors came from a woman aged 45-65 years with COVID-19, enrolled during active disease.

This clone was seen a single time. This chain joins TRBV30 and TRBJ2-3, with 7 bases matching TRBD1. This CDR3 spans 13 amino acids. Germline assignment: CDR1 GTSNPN and CDR2 SVGIG (reference sequence). With V trimmed by 2 bases and J by 4 bases, 3 bases remained unmatched. The chain's CDR3 is CAWSRDRPDTQYF. In DNA, the CDR3 is TGTGCCTGGAGTCGGGACAGACCAGATACGCAGTATTTT.

This clone was counted only a few times. The chain links TRBV6-1 to TRBJ1-2; D uncertain. This CDR3 has 14 amino acids. The germline V gene has CDR1 MNHNS and CDR2 SASEGT. Trimming pared 1 base from V and 5 bases from J, leaving 11 bases between. This CDR3 reads CASSEGPGTYGYTF. CDR3 sequence (DNA): TGTGCCAGCAGTGAAGGCCCGGGTACATATGGCTACACCTTC.

The CDR3 sequence: CASSVEGLAGTGELFF. The CDR3 bases are TGTGCCAGCAGCGTAGAGGGACTAGCGGGCACCGGGGAGCTGTTTTTT. The rearrangement links TRBV9 to TRBJ2-2, with 12 bases lining up with TRBD2. The CDR3 loop spans 16 amino acids. With V trimmed by 0 bases and J by 4 bases, 1 base remained unmatched. Germline V gives CDR1 SGDLS, CDR2 YYNGEE.

V and J are TRBV29-1 and TRBJ2-7, with unresolved D. Trimming shortened V by 0 bases and J by 5 bases, and 11 bases separated the two germline ends. The germline CDR1 and CDR2 sequences are SQVTM and ANQGSEA. This CDR3 has 13 residues. Here the CDR3 reads CSVEDTVTNEQYF. In DNA, the CDR3 is TGCAGCGTTGAAGACACAGTGACGAACGAGCAGTACTTC.

The CDR3 DNA reads as TGTGCCAGCTCACCTCGGAGCCCTAGCGAGTCTTTACCCTACGAGCAGTACTTC. Its translation is CASSPRSPSESLPYEQYF. The genes are TRBV18 and TRBJ2-7, with D possibly being TRBD2 (6 bases). Trimming stripped 3 bases from V and 2 bases from J, with 23 bases between. Germline V lookup: CDR1 KGHSH, CDR2 LQKENI. This CDR3 is 18 amino acids long.

The chain is built from TRBV7-9 and TRBJ1-4; tentative D call: TRBD1 (6 bases). The germline V gene has CDR1 SEHNR and CDR2 FQNEAQ (reference sequence). CDR3 length: 14 amino acids. V was shortened by 3 bases and J by 7 bases, with 12 bases between the two germline ends. CDR3 sequence (DNA): TGTGCCAGCAGCTTTGGGGGCGGCGGTGAAAAACTGTTTTTT. Translated: CASSFGGGGEKLFF.

The chain links TRBV6-5 to TRBJ2-2; a possible D gene is TRBD1 (5 bases). V lost 7 bases and J lost 6, with 15 bases in between. Germline values: CDR1 MNHEY, CDR2 SVGAGI. The CDR3 consists of 14 residues. CDR3 bases: TGTGCCAGCATGTCAGGGTATAACCCCGGGGAGCTGTTTTTT. This translates into CASMSGYNPGELFF.

V usage is TRBV24-1 and J usage is TRBJ2-5; TRBD1 is a possible D gene (6 bases). From germline, CDR1 is KGHDR and CDR2 SFDVKD. V was shortened by 4 bases and J by 2 bases, with 16 bases between the two germline ends. The CDR3 sequence is 16 residues long. Here the CDR3 reads CATSDGSVDSQETQYF. The DNA of the CDR3 is TGTGCCACCAGTGACGGATCCGTGGACAGTCAAGAGACCCAGTACTTC.

The genes are TRBV14 and TRBJ1-3; D is perhaps TRBD1 (5 bases). The CDR3 runs to 16 residues. The germline V gene encodes CDR1 SGHDN and CDR2 FVKESK. Deletions cut 5 bases from V and 0 bases from J, with 14 bases between. CDR3 residues: CASSSIQDHSGNTIYF. The CDR3, as DNA: TGTGCCAGCAGCAGTATACAGGACCACTCTGGAAACACCATATATTTT.

This chain connects TRBV7-9 to TRBJ1-6, with D possibly TRBD1 on 5 matching bases. The CDR3 consists of 16 residues. V lost 0 bases to trimming and J lost 8 bases, with 14 bases between them. CDR1 is SEHNR, CDR2 FQNEAQ, per germline (reference sequence). The CDR3 loop is CASSLAGGAGHSPLHF. In DNA, the CDR3 is TGTGCCAGCAGCTTAGCGGGAGGGGCCGGGCATTCACCCCTCCACTTT.

The chain couples TRBV24-1 to TRBJ2-3; D might be TRBD2 (6 bases). The CDR3 has 16 amino acids. Germline CDR1 reads KGHDR; CDR2 reads SFDVKD. V was cut by 3 bases and J by 0 bases, with 12 bases left in between. In nucleotides, the CDR3 is TGTGCCACCAGTGATGCCCTTGGGGGGAGCACAGATACGCAGTATTTT. Protein product: CATSDALGGSTDTQYF.

The rearrangement joins TRBV12-5 to TRBJ1-2; D call uncertain. Germline-derived CDR1 and CDR2 are LGHNT and FRNRAP. The CDR3 has 14 amino acids. Trimming shortened V by 4 bases and J by 8 bases, and 17 bases separated the two germline ends. This CDR3 is CASGSPRPGEGYTF. CDR3 DNA: TGTGCTAGTGGTTCCCCGAGGCCCGGAGAGGGCTACACCTTC.

The rearrangement joins TRBV12-5 to TRBJ1-3; the D gene is possibly TRBD1 (5 bases). V dropped 0 bases and J dropped 1 base, with 13 bases sitting between them. Germline V gene sequence: CDR1 LGHNT, CDR2 FRNRAP. The CDR3 spans 17 residues. The CDR3 reads CASGLVASGGSGNTIYF. The CDR3 DNA reads as TGTGCTAGTGGTTTGGTAGCTTCGGGGGGGTCTGGAAACACCATATATTTT.

The V and J genes are TRBV30 and TRBJ2-1, with TRBD2 matching over 15 bases. CDR3 length: 13 amino acids. Germline CDR1 is GTSNPN and CDR2 is SVGIG (reference sequence). Trimming cost V 6 bases and J 9 bases; bases outside gene matches: 3. The CDR3 region is CACGLAGGAEQFF. In DNA, the CDR3 is TGTGCCTGCGGACTAGCGGGGGGGGCTGAGCAGTTCTTC.

A word on this clone: Other DNA sequences of this sample code for an identical CDR3. The V call is TRBV2, the J call TRBJ1-2; D not certain. The germline V and J ends were trimmed by 1 base and 5 bases, with 14 bases remaining between them. This CDR3 is built from 15 residues. Germline V lookup: CDR1 SNHLY, CDR2 FYNNEI. CDR3 sequence reads: CASSEEGAQQYGYTF. The CDR3 nucleotides are TGTGCCAGCAGTGAAGAAGGAGCCCAGCAGTATGGCTACACCTTC.

V gene TRBV3-1 (or the pseudogene TRBV3-2) combines with J gene TRBJ1-5; 12 bases agree with TRBD1. The length of the CDR3 is 14 residues. Germline V gives CDR1 LGHDT, CDR2 YNNKEL (reference sequence). V was pared by 4 bases and J by 14 bases, with 9 bases of the junction left unmatched. For the CDR3, the DNA is TGTGCCAGCAGCCTCCCGGGACAGGGGGCTCGTAAGCATTTT. Translating it yields CASSLPGQGARKHF.

This chain uses TRBV10-2 with TRBJ1-5; D is undetermined. From germline, CDR1 is WSHSY and CDR2 SAAADI. V lost 3 bases, J lost 4 bases, and 7 bases lay in between. The CDR3 is 13 residues long. The DNA for the CDR3 is TGCGCCAGCAGTGATTCAGTAAATCAGCCCCAGCATTTT. This sequence encodes CASSDSVNQPQHF.

This chain joins TRBV2 and TRBJ2-3; 10 bases line up with TRBD2. Per the germline V gene, CDR1 is SNHLY and CDR2 is FYNNEI. The CDR3 length is 15 residues. The J segment lost 2 bases and the V segment lost 8 bases, leaving 7 bases of the junction unmatched. CDR3 sequence: CASFSGGPITDTQYF. The CDR3, as DNA: TGTGCCAGCTTTAGCGGGGGGCCTATCACAGATACGCAGTATTTT.

The rearrangement joins TRBV11-3 to TRBJ2-1; tentatively, D is TRBD1 (5 bases). Germline values: CDR1 SGHNT, CDR2 YENEEA. This CDR3 is built from 14 residues. V was clipped by 0 bases and J by 9 bases, with 12 bases between them. CDR3: CASSLEDAQGEQFF. CDR3 coding DNA: TGTGCCAGCAGCTTAGAAGACGCGCAGGGTGAGCAGTTCTTC.

The chain uses TRBV5-1 and TRBJ2-3, with D maybe TRBD1 (5 bases). The ends were cut back, 1 base at V and 2 bases at J, with 11 bases in the middle. This CDR3 has 15 amino acids. Germline V CDR1 and CDR2: SGHRS, YFSETQ. DNA of the CDR3: TGCGCCAGCAGCTTGATTGGGGCCTCCACAGATACGCAGTATTTT. Protein: CASSLIGASTDTQYF.

This sequence joins TRBV6-5 and TRBJ2-2, with D uncertain. V gave up 3 bases and J gave up 2 bases, with 13 bases separating them. The germline CDR1 and CDR2 sequences are MNHEY and SVGAGI. The CDR3 length is 16 residues. CDR3 DNA: TGTGCCAGCAGTTATGGAATCCTAGGCAACACCGGGGAGCTGTTTTTT. Translating it yields CASSYGILGNTGELFF.

V usage is TRBV9 and J usage is TRBJ2-5, with 8 bases lining up with TRBD2. The CDR3 spans 15 residues. The V and J ends lost 0 bases and 5 bases, in that order; junction bases with no gene match: 6. CDR1 and CDR2 from the germline V gene are SGDLS and YYNGEE. The CDR3 region has the DNA TGTGCCAGCAGCGTAGGAGGCGGGGGGAGGGAGACCCAGTACTTC. Its translation is CASSVGGGGRETQYF.

This clone was seen once. This chain uses TRBV5-1 with TRBJ1-2; TRBD1 agrees at 8 bases. Per the germline V gene, CDR1 is SGHRS and CDR2 is YFSETQ. The CDR3 covers 13 residues. V dropped 4 bases and J dropped 4; count of bases not matched to a gene: 3. For the CDR3, the DNA is TGCGCCAGCAGCGAAACAGGGGGCTATGGCTACACCTTC. Its translation: CASSETGGYGYTF.

This chain joins TRBV3-1 (or the pseudogene TRBV3-2) and TRBJ2-1; 7 bases align to TRBD1. The CDR3 length is 14 residues. Trimming at V came to 2 bases and at J to 9 bases, leaving 7 bases not matched to a gene. Germline V CDR1 and CDR2: LGHDT, YNNKEL (reference sequence). This CDR3 is CASSQRQGRGEQFF. Written as DNA, the CDR3 is TGTGCCAGCAGCCAACGACAGGGAAGGGGTGAGCAGTTCTTC.

This clone was seen just once. The chain carries TRBV7-2 and TRBJ2-3, with 7 bases lining up with TRBD2. V dropped 3 bases and J dropped 5; count of bases not matched to a gene: 8. The CDR3 is made up of 15 amino acids. CDR1 and CDR2 (germline): SGHTA, FQGNSA. The CDR3 loop reads CASSFLAGEVDTQYF. In DNA form, the CDR3 reads TGTGCCAGCAGCTTTCTGGCGGGGGAGGTAGATACGCAGTATTTT.

As regards this clone: The junction differs from germline at one of its ends, possibly a read error. V usage is TRBV19 and J usage is TRBJ2-7; TRBD1 matches at 10 bases. This CDR3 region has 15 residues. Germline CDR1 is LNHDA and CDR2 is SQIVND (reference sequence). The CDR3 spells CASSGSGQGPYGQYF. In DNA form, the CDR3 reads TGTGCCAGTAGTGGCTCGGGACAGGGGCCTTACGGGCAGTACTTC.

The chain recombines TRBV21-1 with TRBJ2-1; no check of the table's D call, TRBD2, against the DNA was made. TRBV21-1 is a pseudogene locus. This CDR3 contains 16 residues. The CDR3, as DNA: TGTGCCAGCAGCAAAGGGGGATTGCGGGGTCGGGATGAGCAGTTCTTC. Protein product: CASSKGGLRGRDEQFF.

The rearrangement uses TRBV5-4 and TRBJ2-1, with 12 bases lining up with TRBD2. The CDR3 covers 15 residues. V shed 4 bases and J 7 bases; nucleotides not matched to a gene: 6. CDR1 and CDR2 from the germline V gene are SGHNT and YYREEE (reference sequence). The CDR3 loop reads CASSPTSGGINEQFF. CDR3 coding DNA: TGTGCCAGCAGCCCTACTAGCGGGGGGATTAATGAGCAGTTCTTC.

The chain uses TRBV5-6 and TRBJ1-2; perhaps TRBD1 as D (6 bases). Looked up from germline, CDR1 is SGHDT and CDR2 is YYEEEE. The germline V and J ends were trimmed by 7 bases and 4 bases, with 11 bases remaining between them. The CDR3 length is 12 residues. The DNA for the CDR3 is TGTGCCAGCGCTGCAGGGGTCTATGGCTACACCTTC. Translating it yields CASAAGVYGYTF.

In regard to this clone: Sequence at one end of the junction differs from germline and may be a read error. The V and J genes are TRBV7-9 and TRBJ1-2; the D gene is possibly TRBD1 (6 bases). The CDR3 totals 12 residues. CDR1 and CDR2 (germline): SEHNR, FQNEAQ (reference sequence). The CDR3 sequence: CASSLEGTTSAF. CDR3 sequence (DNA): TGTGCCAGCAGCTTAGAAGGGACAACGTCGGCCTTC.

The CDR3 DNA reads as TGTGCCAGCAGTTACTCGAGCAAGAATTCACCCCTCCACTTT. Protein product: CASSYSSKNSPLHF. The chain is built from TRBV6-5 and TRBJ1-6; D remains ambiguous. From germline, CDR1 is MNHEY and CDR2 SVGAGI. Trimming stripped 0 bases from V and 7 bases from J, with 7 bases between. This CDR3 has 14 amino acids.

This chain joins TRBV11-2 and TRBJ1-1; tentatively, D is TRBD1 (6 bases). Trimming took 1 base from V and 5 from J, leaving 14 bases between them. This CDR3 comprises 15 residues. Germline V gene lookup returns CDR1 SGHAT and CDR2 FQNNGV. This CDR3 reads CASSLAPGGVTEAFF. The CDR3 DNA is TGTGCCAGCAGCTTAGCTCCGGGGGGCGTGACTGAAGCTTTCTTT.